This T cell receptor (beta chain) was sequenced in a study of OX40 agonist ivuxolimab in advanced cancers. This CDR3 is 14 amino acids long. Trimming took off 0 bases at V and 9 bases at J, with 10 bases between the two ends. Clones were read by immunoSEQ multiplex PCR, and TCRdb kept only the in-frame ones, dropping some. The top ten clones hold approximately 3% of a sample with 53,000 or so clones, over 80% of them seen once. Here the sequenced sample was CD4+ or CD8+ T cells sorted from blood, taken in a trial of the OX40 agonist ivuxolimab. The receptor comes from an adult with an advanced solid tumor such as melanoma, head and neck, liver or kidney cancer. J is TRBJ1-6 and V is TRBV5-3; D is unclear. TRBV5-3 is recorded as an ORF, its role being uncertain. In DNA, the CDR3 is TGTGCCAGAAGCTTGGTGAAGATAGGTTCACCCCTCCACTTT. It encodes CARSLVKIGSPLHF.